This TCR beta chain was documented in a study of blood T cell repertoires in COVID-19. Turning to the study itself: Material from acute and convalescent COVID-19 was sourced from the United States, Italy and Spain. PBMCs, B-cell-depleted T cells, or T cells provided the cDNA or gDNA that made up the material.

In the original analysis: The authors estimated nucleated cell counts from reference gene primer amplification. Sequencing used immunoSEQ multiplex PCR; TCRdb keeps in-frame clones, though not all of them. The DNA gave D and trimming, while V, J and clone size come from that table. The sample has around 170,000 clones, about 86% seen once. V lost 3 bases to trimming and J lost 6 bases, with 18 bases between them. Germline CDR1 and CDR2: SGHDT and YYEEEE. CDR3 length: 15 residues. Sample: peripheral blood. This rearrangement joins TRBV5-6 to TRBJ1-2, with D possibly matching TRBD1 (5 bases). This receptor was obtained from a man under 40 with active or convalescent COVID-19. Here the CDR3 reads CASSWSNRGIDGYTF. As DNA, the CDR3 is TGTGCCAGCAGCTGGTCTAATCGGGGGATCGATGGCTACACCTTC.